This note documents a single TCR beta chain sequence. The specificity of this receptor is unknown. The input lacks base qualities; no much larger clone sits a single base away. The sample originates from a study of T cells after yellow fever vaccination (dated by TCRdb to between 2019 and 2020). Regarding the complete study: Libraries from fractions with low cell numbers were prepared with the SMART-Seq v4 Ultra Low Input RNA kit. To track T-cell clones before and after primary and booster YFV17D yellow fever vaccination, bulk TCR alpha and beta repertoires were sequenced longitudinally. Two healthy male donors, one aged 18 to 30 and one aged 30 to 39 years, were included in the cohort. Bulk PBMC replicates and cell subsets were isolated from blood drawn at multiple timepoints before and after both primary and secondary immunization. What the work shows at the level of the full study, not this receptor alone: Compared with the primary T-cell response, the secondary T-cell response was faster but weaker, reaching its peak on day 5 rather than on day 15. Only a couple of donors were included in the study, so the extent to which the findings can be generalized is limited. Most clones expanded after primary vaccination (around 96% of CD4 and 88% of CD8) were re-detected after the booster, suggesting that broad memory maintenance occurred. A small fraction of clonotypes showed up in both the CD4 and CD8 compartments, probably as a result of convergent recombination. Because abundant contaminating clonotypes from the bulk population could be contained in FACS-sorted repertoires, computational filtering was required.

TCR cDNA was made using 5'RACE template switching, a step that added a universal primer site and unique molecular identifiers. Priming of cDNA synthesis was performed from both the TCR alpha and TCR beta constant segments. Two PCR steps were used to amplify libraries, with sample barcodes and sequencing adapters being added in the second step. Sequencing of libraries was done on Illumina HiSeq 2500 (2x100 bp) or NovaSeq (2x150 bp). As for the original processing: MIGEC was used to demultiplex reads and collapse the reads into UMI consensus sequences, and MiXCR was used for V(D)J alignment. Using edgeR on replicate PBMC samples, clonotypes were called vaccine-responding if FDR was below 0.01 and the log2 fold change was above 5 up to day 15. Bulk clonotypes were assigned CD4 or CD8 identity according to which sequenced CD4 or CD8 repertoire held them at higher abundance. The public reads were run again by TCRdb, first through fastp at Q25 and then through MiXCR, and only productive beta chains were kept. One record per CDR3 amino acid sequence lists the most common genes and DNA. The V and J calls and clone size are TCRdb's, not the authors'. Here the sample has under 550,000 distinct CDR3 sequences; 21% occur a single time. About 15% of the sample lies in the top ten.

The CDR1 and CDR2 encoded by the germline V gene (reference sequence) are GTSNPN and SVGIG. Measured from the cysteine to the phenylalanine, the CDR3 is 13 residues long. Just CDR3 DNA is preserved here, 39 bases in frame from base 1. Relative to germline, V is missing 5 bases and J is missing 10 bases, with 10 bases of the junction outside any gene match. What this sample's treatment or condition label stands for: live attenuated yellow fever vaccine strain. At each blood-draw timepoint, two biological replicates of bulk PBMCs were collected. A standard Ficoll-Paque protocol was used to isolate PBMCs from peripheral blood. TriZol was used to extract RNA from bulk PBMCs, CD4 and CD8 fractions, and dextramer-positive and dextramer-negative fractions.

The chain employs TRBV30 and TRBJ2-1; the junction holds 8 bases that match TRBD1. The sample consisted of PBMCs, taken roughly 23 days after the first yellow fever vaccination. The TCR originated in a young man who received the YFV17D yellow fever vaccine. The CDR3 region: CAWAGQGVREQFF. The DNA sequence is given as TGTGCCTGGGCCGGACAGGGCGTCCGAGAGCAGTTCTTC.